This T cell receptor (beta chain) is drawn from a study of molecular identifiers for immune sequencing clone quantification. Findings and caveats of the study: Spiked TCR RNA from one Jurkat cell reportedly showed up when mixed among more than 900,000 naive cells. Clones that exceeded 20 RNA copies held over 98% of effector molecules, yet under 1% in naive cells.

Worth noting for this clonotype: Its specificity is unknown.

Between the trimmed V and J ends, which lost 2 bases and 2 bases, there was a span of 18 bases. The germline V gene has CDR1 MNHNS and CDR2 SASEGT. The CDR3 consists of 17 residues. Methods described previously, with TCR primers listed, were used for bulk TCR libraries. TCRdb processed the PCR reads anew with MiXCR; each CDR3 protein has one entry. Of approximately 550,000 distinct CDR3 sequences listed, 20% to 25% are singletons. Sorted cells numbering about 20,000 to 1,000,000, with 10%, 30% or 50% RNA, yielded the naive CD8 libraries. The chain is built from TRBV6-1 and TRBJ2-5; possible D gene TRBD1, 6 bases. The sequencing sample was made of naive CD8+ T cells from blood, with Jurkat cell RNA spiked in. The sample's subset: FACS-sorted CD8+CD4-CCR7+CD45RA+ naive T cells. The source of this sequence is a human donor in good health. Some libraries in this study had Jurkat cell RNA spiked in. CDR3 loop: CASSERVGTGQQETQYF. The DNA for the CDR3 is TGTGCCAGCAGTGAAAGGGTGGGGACGGGACAACAAGAGACCCAGTACTTC.